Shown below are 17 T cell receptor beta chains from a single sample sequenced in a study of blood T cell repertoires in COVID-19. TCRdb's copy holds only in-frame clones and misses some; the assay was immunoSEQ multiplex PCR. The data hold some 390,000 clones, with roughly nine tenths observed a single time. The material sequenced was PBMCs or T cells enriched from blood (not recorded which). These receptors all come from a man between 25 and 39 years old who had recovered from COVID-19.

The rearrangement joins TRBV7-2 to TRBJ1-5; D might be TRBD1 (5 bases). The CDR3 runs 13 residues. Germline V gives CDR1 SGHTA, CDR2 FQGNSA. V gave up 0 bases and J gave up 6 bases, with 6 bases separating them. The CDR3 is CASSLADSQPQHF. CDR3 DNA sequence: TGTGCCAGCAGCTTAGCCGACAGTCAGCCCCAGCATTTT.

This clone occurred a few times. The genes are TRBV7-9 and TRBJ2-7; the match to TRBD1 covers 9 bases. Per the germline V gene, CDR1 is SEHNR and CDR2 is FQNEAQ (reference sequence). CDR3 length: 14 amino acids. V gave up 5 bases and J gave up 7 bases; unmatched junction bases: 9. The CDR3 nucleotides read TGTGCCAGCAGCCCGGGACAGGGAGTGGGGGAGCAGTACTTC. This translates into CASSPGQGVGEQYF.

The CDR3 DNA follows: TGTGCCAGTAGTACCGCCGGGACAGGGGGCGAAGAGACCCAGTACTTC. Its translation is CASSTAGTGGEETQYF. V and J are TRBV19 and TRBJ2-5, with 12 bases matching TRBD1. With 4 bases clipped from V and 3 bases from J, the junction kept 6 bases outside the gene matches. CDR1 LNHDA and CDR2 SQIVND come from the germline V gene (reference sequence). The CDR3 runs to 16 residues.

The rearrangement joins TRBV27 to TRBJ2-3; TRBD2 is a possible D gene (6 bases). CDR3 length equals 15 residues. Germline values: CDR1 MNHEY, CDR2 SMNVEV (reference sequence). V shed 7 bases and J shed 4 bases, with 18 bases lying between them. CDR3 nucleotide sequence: TGTGCCAGCAACCCAAGGAGGGTTTGGGCAGATACGCAGTATTTT. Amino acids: CASNPRRVWADTQYF.

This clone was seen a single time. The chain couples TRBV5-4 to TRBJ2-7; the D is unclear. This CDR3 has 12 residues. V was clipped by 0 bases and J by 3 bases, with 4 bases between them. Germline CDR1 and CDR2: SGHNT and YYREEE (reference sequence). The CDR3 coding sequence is TGTGCCAGCAGCTTGGACTACTACGAGCAGTACTTC. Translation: CASSLDYYEQYF.

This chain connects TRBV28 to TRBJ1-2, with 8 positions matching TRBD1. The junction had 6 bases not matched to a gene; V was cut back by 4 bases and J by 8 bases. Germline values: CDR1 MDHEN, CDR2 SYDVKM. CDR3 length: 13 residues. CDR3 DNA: TGTGCCAGCAGTTCCGGACAGGGAACCGGCTACACCTTC. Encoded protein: CASSSGQGTGYTF.

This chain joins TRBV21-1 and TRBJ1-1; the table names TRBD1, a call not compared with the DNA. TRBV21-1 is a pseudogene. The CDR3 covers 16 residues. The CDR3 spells CASSARDRGADTEAFF. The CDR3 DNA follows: TGTGCCAGCAGCGCTCGAGACAGGGGAGCGGACACTGAAGCTTTCTTT.

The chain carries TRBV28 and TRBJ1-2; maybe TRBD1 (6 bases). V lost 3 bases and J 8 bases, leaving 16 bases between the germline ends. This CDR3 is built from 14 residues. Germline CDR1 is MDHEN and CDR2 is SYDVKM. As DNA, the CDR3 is TGTGCCAGCAGTTTCTCAGGGGCGTCCTTGGGCTACACCTTC. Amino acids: CASSFSGASLGYTF.

The CDR3 coding sequence is TGTGCCAGCAGCCCGGGGACAGGGCTTGGCTACACCTTC. The encoded protein is CASSPGTGLGYTF. The gene calls are TRBV9 and TRBJ1-2, with 9 bases fitting TRBD1. Germline loops: CDR1 SGDLS, CDR2 YYNGEE. This CDR3 spans 13 amino acids. The V gene end was trimmed by 4 bases and the J gene end by 7 bases; junction bases not matched to a gene: 5.

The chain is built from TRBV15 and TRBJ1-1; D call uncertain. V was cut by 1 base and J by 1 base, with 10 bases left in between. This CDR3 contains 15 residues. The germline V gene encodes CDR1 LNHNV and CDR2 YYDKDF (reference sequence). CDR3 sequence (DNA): TGTGCCACCAGCAGAGGGGGAGCTTCGAACACTGAAGCTTTCTTT. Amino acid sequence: CATSRGGASNTEAFF.

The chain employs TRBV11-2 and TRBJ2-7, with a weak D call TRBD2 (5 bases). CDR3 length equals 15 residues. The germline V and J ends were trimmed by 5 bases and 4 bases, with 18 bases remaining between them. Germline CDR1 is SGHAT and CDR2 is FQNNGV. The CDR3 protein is CASSHGLPTNYEQYF. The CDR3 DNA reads TGTGCCAGCAGCCACGGACTCCCGACAAATTACGAGCAGTACTTC. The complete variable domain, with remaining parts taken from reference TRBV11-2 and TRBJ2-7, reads EAGVAQSPRYKIIEKRQSVAFWCNPISGHATLYWYQQILGQGPKLLIQFQNNGVVDDSQLPKDRFSAERLKGVDSTLKIQPAKLEDSAVYLCASSHGLPTNYEQYFGPGTRLTVT.

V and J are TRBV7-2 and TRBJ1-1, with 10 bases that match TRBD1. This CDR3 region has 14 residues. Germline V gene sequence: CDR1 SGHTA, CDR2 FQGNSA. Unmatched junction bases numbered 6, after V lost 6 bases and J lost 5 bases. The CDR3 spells CASRQTGGVTEAFF. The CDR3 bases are TGTGCCAGCAGACAGACAGGGGGCGTAACTGAAGCTTTCTTT. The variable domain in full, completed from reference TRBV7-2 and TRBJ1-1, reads GAGVSQSPSNKVTEKGKDVELRCDPISGHTALYWYRQSLGQGLEFLIYFQGNSAPDKSGLPSDRFSAERTGGSVSTLTIQRTQQEDSAVYLCASRQTGGVTEAFFGQGTRLTVV.

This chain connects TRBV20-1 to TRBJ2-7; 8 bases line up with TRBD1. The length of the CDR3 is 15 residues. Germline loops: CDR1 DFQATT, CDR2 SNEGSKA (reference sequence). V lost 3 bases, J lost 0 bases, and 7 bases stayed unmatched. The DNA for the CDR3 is TGCAGTGCTAGTGGACAGGGCGGCGGCTCCTACGAGCAGTACTTC. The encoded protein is CSASGQGGGSYEQYF.

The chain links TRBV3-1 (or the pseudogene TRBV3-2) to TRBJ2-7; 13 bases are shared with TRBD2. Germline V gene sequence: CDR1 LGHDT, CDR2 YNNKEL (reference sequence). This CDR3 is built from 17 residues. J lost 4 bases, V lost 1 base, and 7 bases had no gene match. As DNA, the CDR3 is TGTGCCAGCAGCCAAGCCCGACTAGCGGGAGGTGGTTACGAGCAGTACTTC. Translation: CASSQARLAGGGYEQYF.

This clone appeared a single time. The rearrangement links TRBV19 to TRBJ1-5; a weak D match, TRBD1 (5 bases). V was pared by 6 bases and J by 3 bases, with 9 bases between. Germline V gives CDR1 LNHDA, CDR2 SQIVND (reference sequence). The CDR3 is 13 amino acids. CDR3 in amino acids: CASRRQNNQPQHF. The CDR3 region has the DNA TGTGCCAGTAGACGACAGAACAATCAGCCCCAGCATTTT.

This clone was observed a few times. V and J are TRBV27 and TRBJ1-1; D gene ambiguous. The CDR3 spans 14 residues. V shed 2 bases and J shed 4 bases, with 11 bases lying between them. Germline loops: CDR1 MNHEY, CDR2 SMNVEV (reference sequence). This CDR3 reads CASSLNRQATEAFF. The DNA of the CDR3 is TGTGCCAGCAGTTTAAACCGCCAAGCCACTGAAGCTTTCTTT.

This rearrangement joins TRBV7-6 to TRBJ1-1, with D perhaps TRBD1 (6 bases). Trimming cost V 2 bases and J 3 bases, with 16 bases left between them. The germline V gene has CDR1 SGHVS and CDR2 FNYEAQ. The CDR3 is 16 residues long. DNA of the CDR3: TGTGCCAGCAGCTTAACAGGGCCCCTTAGGGACACTGAAGCTTTCTTT. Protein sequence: CASSLTGPLRDTEAFF. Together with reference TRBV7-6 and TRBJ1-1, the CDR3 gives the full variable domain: GAGVSQSPRYKVTKRGQDVALRCDPISGHVSLYWYRQALGQGPEFLTYFNYEAQQDKSGLPNDRFSAERPEGSISTLTIQRTEQRDSAMYRCASSLTGPLRDTEAFFGQGTRLTVV.